The next 9 T cell receptor beta chains were all read from a single sample in a study of shared clonotypes between healthy human individuals. Method: immunoSEQ multiplex PCR; TCRdb's copy keeps in-frame clones and lacks some. The table lists roughly 1,600,000 clones, approximately 98.5% of them singletons. The source material was naive CD4+ T cells sorted from blood. Documented subset: CD45RA+ positively selected. Receptor source: a man aged 25-45 years in good health.

The genes are TRBV7-3 and TRBJ2-2, with 9 nucleotides matching TRBD2. CDR1 is SGHTA, CDR2 FQGTGA, per germline. The CDR3 length is 17 residues. J was trimmed by 5 bases and V by 3 bases; bases with no gene match: 10. The CDR3 DNA reads TGTGCCAGCAGCTTGACTTTGGGCGGGAGGGGTACCGGGGAGCTGTTTTTT. Amino acids: CASSLTLGGRGTGELFF.

The rearrangement joins TRBV28 to TRBJ2-7; TRBD1 aligns across 12 bases. Germline-derived CDR1 and CDR2 are MDHEN and SYDVKM. Trimming at V came to 4 bases and at J to 2 bases, leaving 9 bases not matched to a gene. This CDR3 is 17 amino acids long. Here the CDR3 reads CASSYRLRDRGPYEQYF. The CDR3 nucleotides read TGTGCCAGCAGTTACCGCCTCCGGGACAGGGGGCCCTACGAGCAGTACTTC.

The chain combines TRBV14 with TRBJ2-2, with D hard to call. The germline V and J ends were trimmed by 3 bases and 0 bases, with 11 bases remaining between them. CDR1 is SGHDN and CDR2 is FVKESK in the germline V gene. This CDR3 spans 16 amino acids. DNA of the CDR3: TGTGCCAGCAGCCAGAAGAGGTCTGCGAACACCGGGGAGCTGTTTTTT. This translates into CASSQKRSANTGELFF.

This chain uses TRBV5-4 with TRBJ1-4, with 7 positions matching TRBD1. The CDR3 totals 14 residues. The germline V gene has CDR1 SGHNT and CDR2 YYREEE (reference sequence). V was pared by 4 bases and J by 8 bases, with 8 bases of the junction left unmatched. CDR3 coding DNA: TGTGCCAGCAGCGCCCAGGGGGAACACGAAAAACTGTTTTTT. This encodes CASSAQGEHEKLFF.

Note on this clone: Other DNA sequences in this sample translate to the same CDR3. CDR3 bases: TGTGCCAGCAGCGTAGGGACACGGGAGACCCAGTACTTC. It yields the protein CASSVGTRETQYF. The chain carries TRBV9 and TRBJ2-5; D perhaps matches TRBD1 (5 bases). V gave up 0 bases and J gave up 5 bases, with 8 bases separating them. This CDR3 has 13 amino acids. CDR1 SGDLS and CDR2 YYNGEE come from the germline V gene. Using reference TRBV9 and TRBJ2-5 for the parts outside the CDR3, the full variable domain is DSGVTQTPKHLITATGQRVTLRCSPRSGDLSVYWYQQSLDQGLQFLIQYYNGEERAKGNILERFSAQQFPDLHSELNLSSLELGDSALYFCASSVGTRETQYFGPGTRLLVL.

The chain couples TRBV10-3 to TRBJ1-3, with D hard to call. The CDR3 is 14 residues long. V was trimmed by 0 bases and J by 8 bases, leaving 11 bases between them. Looked up from germline, CDR1 is ENHRY and CDR2 is SYGVKD. The CDR3 DNA reads as TGTGCCATCAGTGAGTCGACACCACCTTACACCATATATTTT. Encoded protein: CAISESTPPYTIYF.

To note about this clone: Other nucleotide sequences in the sample specify the same CDR3. The CDR3 spells CASSPFYEQYF. DNA of the CDR3: TGTGCCAGCAGCCCGTTCTACGAGCAGTACTTC. The V call is TRBV5-8, the J call TRBJ2-7; D is unresolved. The CDR3 length is 11 residues. The germline V gene has CDR1 SGHTS and CDR2 YDEGEE. Trimming took 4 bases from V and 3 from J, leaving 5 bases between them. Filled out from reference TRBV5-8 and TRBJ2-7, the complete variable domain reads EAGVTQSPTHLIKTRGQQATLRCSPISGHTSVYWYQQALGLGLQFLLWYDEGEERNRGNFPPRFSGRQFPNYSSELNVNALELEDSALYLCASSPFYEQYFGPGTRLTVT.

This chain uses TRBV25-1 with TRBJ1-4; perhaps TRBD1 as D (5 bases). The ends were cut back, 8 bases at V and 10 bases at J, with 17 bases in the middle. Per germline, CDR1 MGHDK and CDR2 SYGVNS. This CDR3 has 13 amino acids. The CDR3 sequence is CASAGGSGGKLFF. The CDR3 DNA is TGTGCCAGCGCTGGGGGTAGCGGTGGAAAACTGTTTTTT.

The rearrangement uses TRBV9 and TRBJ2-5, with 8 bases aligning to TRBD2. Germline V gene sequence: CDR1 SGDLS, CDR2 YYNGEE. Trimming cost V 0 bases and J 6 bases; bases outside gene matches: 4. The CDR3 spans 14 residues. CDR3: CASSVAAGGQTQYF. The CDR3 DNA follows: TGTGCCAGCAGCGTAGCCGCGGGAGGACAGACCCAGTACTTC.